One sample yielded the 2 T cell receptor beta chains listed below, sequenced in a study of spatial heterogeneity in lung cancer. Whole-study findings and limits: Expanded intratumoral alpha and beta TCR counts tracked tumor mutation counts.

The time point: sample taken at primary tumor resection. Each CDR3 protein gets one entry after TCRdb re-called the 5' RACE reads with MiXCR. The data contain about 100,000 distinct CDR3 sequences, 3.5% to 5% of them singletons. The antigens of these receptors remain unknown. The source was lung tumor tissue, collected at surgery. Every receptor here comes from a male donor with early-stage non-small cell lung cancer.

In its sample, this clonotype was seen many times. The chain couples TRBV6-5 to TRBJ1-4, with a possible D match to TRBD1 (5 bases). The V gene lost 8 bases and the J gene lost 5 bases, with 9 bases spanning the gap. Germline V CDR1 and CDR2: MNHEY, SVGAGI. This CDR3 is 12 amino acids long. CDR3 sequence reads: CASGGGNEKLFF. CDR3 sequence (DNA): TGTGCCAGCGGGGGAGGGAATGAAAAACTGTTTTTT.

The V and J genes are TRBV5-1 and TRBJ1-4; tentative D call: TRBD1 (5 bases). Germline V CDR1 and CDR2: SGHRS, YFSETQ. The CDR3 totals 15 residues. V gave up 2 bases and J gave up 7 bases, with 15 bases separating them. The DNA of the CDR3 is TGCGCCAGCAGCTTTAGGCGGGGCGATCGTGAAAAACTGTTTTTT. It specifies CASSFRRGDREKLFF.